Sequencing of this T cell receptor (beta chain) was carried out in a study of blood T cell repertoires in COVID-19. Study in general: Both acute and convalescent COVID-19 samples were obtained from the United States, Italy and Spain. PBMCs, B-cell-depleted T cells, or T cells were the source of the cDNA or gDNA that made up the material.

Original analysis: Estimated nucleated cell counts came from reference gene primer amplification. Generated by immunoSEQ multiplex PCR, the TCRdb table keeps only in-frame clones and is missing some. The D gene and trimming were derived from the DNA, and the V and J assignments and clone size from that table. The sample has about 45,000 clones, approximately 80% seen once. This CDR3 is built from 12 residues. The V gene lost 3 bases and the J gene lost 4 bases, with 7 bases spanning the gap. Germline CDR1 SGDLS, CDR2 YYNGEE. The specimen sequenced was peripheral blood. This chain uses TRBV9 with TRBJ1-2; D is ambiguous. The sequence derives from a man aged 65-85 years with acute or convalescent COVID-19. CDR3 protein: CASSGATYGYTF. The CDR3 coding sequence is TGTGCCAGCAGCGGGGCCACCTATGGCTACACCTTC.